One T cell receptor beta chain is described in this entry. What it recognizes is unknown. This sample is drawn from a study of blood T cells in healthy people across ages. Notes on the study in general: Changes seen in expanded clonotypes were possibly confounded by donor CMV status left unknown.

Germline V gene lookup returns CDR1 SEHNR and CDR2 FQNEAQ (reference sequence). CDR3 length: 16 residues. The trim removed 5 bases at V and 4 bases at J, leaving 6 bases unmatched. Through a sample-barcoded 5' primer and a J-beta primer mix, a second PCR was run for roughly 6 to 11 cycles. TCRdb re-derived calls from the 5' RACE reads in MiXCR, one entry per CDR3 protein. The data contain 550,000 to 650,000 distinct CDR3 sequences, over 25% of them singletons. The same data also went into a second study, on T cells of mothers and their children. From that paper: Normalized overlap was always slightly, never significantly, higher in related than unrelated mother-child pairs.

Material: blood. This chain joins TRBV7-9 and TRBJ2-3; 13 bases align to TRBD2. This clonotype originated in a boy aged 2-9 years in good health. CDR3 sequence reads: CASSMTSGRRSDTQYF. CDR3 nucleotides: TGTGCCAGCAGCATGACTAGCGGGAGGCGGTCAGATACGCAGTATTTT.